These 18 T cell receptor beta chains were sequenced from one sample in a study of early T cells in non-severe SARS-CoV-2 infection. In TCRdb, the 5' RACE reads were re-called with MiXCR into one record per CDR3 protein. The data hold around 30,000 distinct CDR3 sequences, with less than 6% observed a single time. Sequencing used whole blood. All receptors derive from an adult who was a healthcare worker with PCR-confirmed SARS-CoV-2 infection or an uninfected control (not recorded which).

In this sample, this clonotype turned up many times. The chain uses TRBV7-2 and TRBJ2-7; 9 positions match TRBD1. Germline V gene lookup returns CDR1 SGHTA and CDR2 FQGNSA. The CDR3 runs to 13 residues. The V segment lost 3 bases and the J segment 3 bases; nucleotides outside the gene matches: 0. In DNA form, the CDR3 reads TGTGCCAGCAGCTTGACAGGGGGCTACGAGCAGTACTTC. As protein: CASSLTGGYEQYF.

This clonotype was recorded at least ten times. The J gene is TRBJ2-3, the V gene TRBV6-2 or TRBV6-3; D might be TRBD1 (6 bases). The germline V and J ends were trimmed by 6 bases and 2 bases, with 15 bases remaining between them. The CDR3 is 15 residues long. From germline, CDR1 is MNHEY and CDR2 SVGEGT. DNA of the CDR3: TGTGCCAGCAGCGAGACAGGAGACCACACAGATACGCAGTATTTT. Encoded protein: CASSETGDHTDTQYF.

V and J are TRBV19 and TRBJ2-3, with unresolved D. V was pared by 2 bases and J by 5 bases, with 2 bases between. CDR1 and CDR2 (germline): LNHDA, SQIVND (reference sequence). The CDR3 has 11 residues. In DNA form, the CDR3 reads TGTGCCAGTAGTATACTAGATACGCAGTATTTT. Translating gives CASSILDTQYF.

This clonotype was detected only a few times. The chain couples TRBV20-1 to TRBJ1-4; D possibly corresponds to TRBD1 (5 bases). The CDR3 spans 14 residues. Trimming pared 3 bases from V and 1 base from J, leaving 9 bases between. Looked up from germline, CDR1 is DFQATT and CDR2 is SNEGSKA (reference sequence). The CDR3 DNA is TGCAGTGCTAGTGGTACAGGAACTAATGAAAAACTGTTTTTT. Protein sequence: CSASGTGTNEKLFF.

This clonotype was picked up many times. The rearrangement joins TRBV10-2 to TRBJ2-1; D tentatively reads TRBD1 or TRBD2 (5 bases each). This CDR3 contains 11 residues. Germline V lookup: CDR1 WSHSY, CDR2 SAAADI. Between the trimmed V and J ends, which lost 8 bases and 10 bases, there was a span of 12 bases. Here the CDR3 reads CASSLGDEQFF. The CDR3 bases are TGCGCCAGCTCCCTGGGGGACGAGCAGTTCTTC.

V usage is TRBV20-1 and J usage is TRBJ1-1; D not resolved. The CDR3 extends over 13 amino acids. The V end lost 6 bases, the J end lost 0 bases, and 11 bases lay between the germline ends. Germline V gene sequence: CDR1 DFQATT, CDR2 SNEGSKA (reference sequence). CDR3 coding DNA: TGCAGTGCCAAGGGCCATCTGAACACTGAAGCTTTCTTT. Its translation: CSAKGHLNTEAFF.

This clonotype was counted only a few times. V is TRBV4-2 and J is TRBJ2-3; maybe TRBD2 (9 bases). From germline, CDR1 is LGHNA and CDR2 YNFKEQ. V was shortened by 4 bases and J by 3 bases, with 23 bases between the two germline ends. This CDR3 has 18 amino acids. The CDR3 sequence: CASSLQNPSGDRTDTQYF. The CDR3 region has the DNA TGTGCCAGCAGCCTACAAAACCCTAGCGGGGACAGGACAGATACGCAGTATTTT.

With respect to this clonotype: A read error may be the cause here, since a much bigger clone is one base away. The rearrangement joins TRBV6-1 to TRBJ1-1; D unresolved. Germline CDR1 is MNHNS and CDR2 is SASEGT. The length of the CDR3 is 13 residues. The DNA for the CDR3 is TGTGCCAGCAGTGAAGCGTCCGTCACTGACGCTTTCTTT. Translation: CASSEASVTDAFF.

This clonotype showed up just a few times. Here the CDR3 reads CSASFPGTYGYTF. CDR3 in DNA: TGCAGTGCTAGTTTCCCTGGGACCTATGGCTACACCTTC. V is TRBV20-1 and J is TRBJ1-2; the D gene is possibly TRBD1 (5 bases). This CDR3 spans 13 amino acids. Germline CDR1 and CDR2: DFQATT and SNEGSKA (reference sequence). The V end lost 3 bases, the J end lost 4 bases, and 12 bases lay between the germline ends.

In this sample, this clonotype turned up many times. The chain has TRBV12-3 or TRBV12-4 and TRBJ2-5; 13 nucleotides match TRBD2. Trimming took 7 bases from V and 5 from J; bases not matched to a gene: 7. CDR3 length: 15 residues. For the CDR3, the DNA is TGTGCCAGCACCCCAGGACTAGCGGGGGTGGAGACCCAGTACTTC. Translated: CASTPGLAGVETQYF.

This sequence joins TRBV10-3 and TRBJ2-1; TRBD1 matches at 9 bases. The CDR3 loop spans 14 amino acids. V lost 4 bases to trimming and J lost 9 bases; unmatched junction nucleotides: 7. Germline CDR1 is ENHRY and CDR2 is SYGVKD. Here the CDR3 DNA reads TGTGCCATCAGTGGCGGGACAGGGTACGTTGAGCAGTTCTTC. Translation: CAISGGTGYVEQFF.

The sample holds many counts of this clonotype. J is TRBJ1-5 and V is TRBV20-1; the D gene is possibly TRBD1 (5 bases). Per germline, CDR1 DFQATT and CDR2 SNEGSKA (reference sequence). V was pared by 6 bases and J by 3 bases, with 15 bases between. CDR3 length: 14 amino acids. The chain's CDR3 is CSASGTANNQPQHF. DNA of the CDR3: TGCAGTGCGTCCGGGACGGCAAACAATCAGCCCCAGCATTTT.

This clonotype was recorded a few times. CDR3 nucleotides: TGTGCCATCGGCAGCGGCGAGACCCAGTACTTC. Residues: CAIGSGETQYF. The chain employs TRBV10-3 and TRBJ2-5; possible D gene TRBD2, 5 bases. Trimming took 8 bases from V and 5 from J, leaving 9 bases between them. CDR3 length equals 11 residues. Germline V gene data show CDR1 as ENHRY and CDR2 as SYGVKD.

This clonotype was counted between two and nine times. The chain carries TRBV7-6 and TRBJ1-4, with D possibly being TRBD1 (5 bases). Germline loops: CDR1 SGHVS, CDR2 FNYEAQ. This CDR3 has 16 amino acids. Trimming took off 4 bases at V and 6 bases at J, with 18 bases between the two ends. In nucleotides, the CDR3 is TGTGCCAGCAGCTCCCCTGGAGGCCCCAGGGATGAAAAACTGTTTTTT. It is translated as CASSSPGGPRDEKLFF.

This clonotype is labeled medium-sized. This chain links TRBV5-6 with TRBJ2-2; weak D call: TRBD2 (6 bases). Germline CDR1 reads SGHDT; CDR2 reads YYEEEE. Trimming stripped 4 bases from V and 1 base from J, with 11 bases between. The length of the CDR3 is 15 residues. The CDR3 spells CASSPNGGNTGELFF. The CDR3 nucleotides are TGTGCCAGCAGCCCCAACGGGGGGAACACCGGGGAGCTGTTTTTT.

This clonotype turned up a few times. V and J are TRBV29-1 and TRBJ2-1; 7 positions agree with TRBD2. Trimming took 3 bases from V and 0 from J; bases not matched to a gene: 11. The CDR3 totals 17 residues. In germline, CDR1 is SQVTM, CDR2 ANQGSEA. The CDR3 is CSVDFVGGRSSYNEQFF. CDR3 nucleotides: TGCAGCGTTGATTTCGTGGGGGGGAGAAGCTCCTACAATGAGCAGTTCTTC.

The sample holds many counts of this clonotype. The chain joins TRBV19 to TRBJ1-2, with D perhaps matching TRBD1 (5 bases). The CDR3 has 14 residues. V was trimmed by 9 bases and J by 0 bases, leaving 14 bases between them. Germline V gene lookup returns CDR1 LNHDA and CDR2 SQIVND (reference sequence). The CDR3 is CASKAGVTNYGYTF. Written as DNA, the CDR3 is TGTGCCAGCAAGGCGGGGGTTACTAACTATGGCTACACCTTC.

This clonotype has ten or more counts. The gene calls are TRBV5-1 and TRBJ2-7; D may be TRBD2 (6 bases). Trimming shortened V by 3 bases and J by 2 bases, and 12 bases separated the two germline ends. The germline V gene encodes CDR1 SGHRS and CDR2 YFSETQ. The CDR3 contains 14 residues. CDR3 in amino acids: CASSYRDSAYEQYF. CDR3 DNA sequence: TGCGCCAGCAGCTATCGGGACTCCGCCTACGAGCAGTACTTC.